The table lists the clone carrying this T cell receptor (beta chain) with a few counts. No antigen is known for it. PCR involved 60 Vbeta and 13 Jbeta primers. Generated by immunoSEQ multiplex PCR, the TCRdb table keeps only in-frame clones and is missing some. The sample shows fewer than 150,000 clones, 80% of them seen only once. The entry originates in a study of cytomegalovirus exposure and HLA in healthy donors. Germline V gene lookup returns CDR1 SGHTA and CDR2 FQGNSA. This CDR3 has 15 amino acids. V shed 1 base and J 8 bases; nucleotides not matched to a gene: 8. Findings and limits, study-wide: An analysis that came later showed most CMV-associated TCR beta chains appearing HLA-restricted. CMV serostatus stood as the only immune exposure information on hand.

V gene TRBV7-2 combines with J gene TRBJ1-2, with 9 bases aligning to TRBD1. The receptor was derived from a man between 35 and 55 years old in good health and CMV-seronegative. Sequenced: PBMCs. CDR3 loop: CASSLGWTGERGYTF. The CDR3 nucleotides read TGTGCCAGCAGCTTAGGTTGGACAGGGGAGCGAGGCTACACCTTC.